The source of this T cell receptor beta chain is a study of breast tumors, draining lymph nodes, adjacent tissues. TCRdb reprocessed the multiplex PCR reads with MiXCR, giving one entry per CDR3 protein. In the table there are about 110,000 distinct CDR3 sequences, less than 40% of which are singletons. Study observations and caveats: Compared with lymph nodes, tumors were less diverse; compared with nontumor tissue, more. Tumor and nontumor repertoires were significantly more similar in luminal-like than in basal-like breast cancer.

Samples came from axillary lymph nodes draining the breast cancer. CDR1 is DFQATT and CDR2 is SNEGSKA in the germline V gene (reference sequence). Trimming took off 6 bases at V and 13 bases at J, with 28 bases between the two ends. The length of the CDR3 is 16 residues. Concerning this clonotype: Its antigen is undetermined.

The rearrangement joins TRBV20-1 to TRBJ1-6; no definite D call. This TCR was recovered from a female donor with breast cancer. Some clones in this sample may be carry-over from other donors' samples. The sample comprised axillary lymph node tissue. CDR3 DNA sequence: TGCAGTGCGAGGGCCCTAACGGGGATCTATAATGCGCCCCTCCACTTT. Protein product: CSARALTGIYNAPLHF.